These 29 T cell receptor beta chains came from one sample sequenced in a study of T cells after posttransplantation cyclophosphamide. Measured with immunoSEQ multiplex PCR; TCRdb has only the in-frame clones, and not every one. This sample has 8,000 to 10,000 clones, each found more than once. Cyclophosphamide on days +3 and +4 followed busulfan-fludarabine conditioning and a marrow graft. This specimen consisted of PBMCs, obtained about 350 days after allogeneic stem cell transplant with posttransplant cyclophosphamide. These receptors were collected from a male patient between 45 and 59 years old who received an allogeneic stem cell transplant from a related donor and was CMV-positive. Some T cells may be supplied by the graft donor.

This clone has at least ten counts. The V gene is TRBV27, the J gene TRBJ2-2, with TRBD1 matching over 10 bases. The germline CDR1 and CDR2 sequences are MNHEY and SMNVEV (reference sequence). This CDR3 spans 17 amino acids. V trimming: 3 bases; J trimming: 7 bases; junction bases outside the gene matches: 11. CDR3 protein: CASSFKWDRGPIGELFF. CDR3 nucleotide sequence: TGTGCCAGCAGTTTTAAATGGGACAGGGGTCCGATCGGGGAGCTGTTTTTT.

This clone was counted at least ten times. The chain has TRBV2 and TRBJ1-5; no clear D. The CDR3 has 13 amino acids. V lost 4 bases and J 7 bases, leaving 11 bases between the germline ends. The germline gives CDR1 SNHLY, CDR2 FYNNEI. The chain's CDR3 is CASSGPNPQPQHF. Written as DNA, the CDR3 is TGTGCCAGCAGTGGGCCCAACCCCCAGCCCCAGCATTTT.

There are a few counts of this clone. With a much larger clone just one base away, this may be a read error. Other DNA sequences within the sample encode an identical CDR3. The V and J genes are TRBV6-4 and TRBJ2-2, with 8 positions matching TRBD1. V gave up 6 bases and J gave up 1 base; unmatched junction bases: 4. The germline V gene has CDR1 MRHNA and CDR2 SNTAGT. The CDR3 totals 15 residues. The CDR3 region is CASSPRGLNTGELFF. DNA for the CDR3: TGTGCCAGCAGCCCCAGGGGGCTGAACACCGGGGAGCTGTTTTTT.

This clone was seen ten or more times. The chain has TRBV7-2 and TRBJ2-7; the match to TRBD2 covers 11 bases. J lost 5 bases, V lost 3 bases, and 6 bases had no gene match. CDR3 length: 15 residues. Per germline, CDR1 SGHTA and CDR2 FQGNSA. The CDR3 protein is CASSLVAGGPHEQYF. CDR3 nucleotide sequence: TGTGCCAGCAGCTTGGTAGCGGGAGGGCCCCACGAGCAGTACTTC. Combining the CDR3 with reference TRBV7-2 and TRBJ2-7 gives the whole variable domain GAGVSQSPSNKVTEKGKDVELRCDPISGHTALYWYRQSLGQGLEFLIYFQGNSAPDKSGLPSDRFSAERTGGSVSTLTIQRTQQEDSAVYLCASSLVAGGPHEQYFGPGTRLTVT.

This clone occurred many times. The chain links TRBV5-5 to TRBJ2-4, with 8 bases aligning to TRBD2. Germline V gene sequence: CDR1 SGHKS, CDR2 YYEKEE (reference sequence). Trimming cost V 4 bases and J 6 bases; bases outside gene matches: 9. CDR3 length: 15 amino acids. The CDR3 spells CASSQSGTSGNIQYF. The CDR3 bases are TGTGCCAGCAGCCAGTCTGGGACTAGTGGAAACATTCAGTACTTC. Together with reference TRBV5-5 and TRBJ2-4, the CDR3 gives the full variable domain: DAGVTQSPTHLIKTRGQQVTLRCSPISGHKSVSWYQQVLGQGPQFIFQYYEKEERGRGNFPDRFSARQFPNYSSELNVNALLLGDSALYLCASSQSGTSGNIQYFGAGTRLSVL.

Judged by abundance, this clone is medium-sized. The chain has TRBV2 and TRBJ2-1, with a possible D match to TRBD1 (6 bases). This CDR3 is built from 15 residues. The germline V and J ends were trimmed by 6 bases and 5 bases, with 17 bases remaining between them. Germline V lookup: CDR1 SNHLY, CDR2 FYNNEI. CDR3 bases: TGTGCCAGCAGGGTGACAGGTTTCTACGACAATGAGCAGTTCTTC. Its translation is CASRVTGFYDNEQFF.

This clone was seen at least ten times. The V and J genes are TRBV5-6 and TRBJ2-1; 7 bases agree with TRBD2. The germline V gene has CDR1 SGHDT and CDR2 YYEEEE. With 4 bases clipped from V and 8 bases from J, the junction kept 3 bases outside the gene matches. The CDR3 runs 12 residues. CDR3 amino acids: CASSHGGYEQFF. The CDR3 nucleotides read TGTGCCAGCAGCCACGGGGGGTATGAGCAGTTCTTC.

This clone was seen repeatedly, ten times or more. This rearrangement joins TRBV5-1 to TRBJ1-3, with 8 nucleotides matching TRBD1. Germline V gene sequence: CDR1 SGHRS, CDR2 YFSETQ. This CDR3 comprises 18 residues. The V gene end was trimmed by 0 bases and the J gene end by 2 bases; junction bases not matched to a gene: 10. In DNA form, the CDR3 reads TGCGCCAGCAGCTTGGAAGATAGTACAGGGGGAACTGGAAACACCATATATTTT. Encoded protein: CASSLEDSTGGTGNTIYF.

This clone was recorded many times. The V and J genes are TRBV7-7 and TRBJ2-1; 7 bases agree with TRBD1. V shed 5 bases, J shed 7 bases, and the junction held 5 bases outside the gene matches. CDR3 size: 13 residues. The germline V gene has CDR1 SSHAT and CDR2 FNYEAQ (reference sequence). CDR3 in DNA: TGTGCCAGCAGCCGGGACAGAGGTAATGAGCAGTTCTTC. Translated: CASSRDRGNEQFF.

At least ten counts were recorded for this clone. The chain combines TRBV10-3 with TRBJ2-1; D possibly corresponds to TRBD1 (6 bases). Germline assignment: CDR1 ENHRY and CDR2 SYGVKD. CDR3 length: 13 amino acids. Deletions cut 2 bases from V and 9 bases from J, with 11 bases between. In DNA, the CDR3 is TGTGCCATCAGTGAGCCAGGGGAACCTGAGCAGTTCTTC. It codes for CAISEPGEPEQFF.

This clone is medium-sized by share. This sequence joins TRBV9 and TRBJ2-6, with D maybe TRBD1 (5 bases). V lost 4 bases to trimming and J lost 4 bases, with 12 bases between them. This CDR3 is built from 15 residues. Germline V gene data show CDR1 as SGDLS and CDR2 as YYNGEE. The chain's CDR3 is CASSTEGAGANVLTF. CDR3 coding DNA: TGTGCCAGCAGCACAGAAGGGGCGGGGGCCAACGTCCTGACTTTC.

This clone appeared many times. The CDR3 reads CASSPAYSGANVLTF. As DNA, the CDR3 is TGTGCCAGCAGTCCCGCCTACTCTGGGGCCAACGTCCTGACTTTC. The genes are TRBV28 and TRBJ2-6; D gene uncertain. Trimming pared 5 bases from V and 0 bases from J, leaving 8 bases between. This CDR3 spans 15 amino acids. From germline, CDR1 is MDHEN and CDR2 SYDVKM.

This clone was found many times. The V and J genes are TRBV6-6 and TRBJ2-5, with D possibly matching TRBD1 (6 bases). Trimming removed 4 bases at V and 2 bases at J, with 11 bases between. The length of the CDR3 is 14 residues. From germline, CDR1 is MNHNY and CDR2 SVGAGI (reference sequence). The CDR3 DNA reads TGTGCCAGCAGTTTCCCAGGGGTACAAGAGACCCAGTACTTC. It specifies CASSFPGVQETQYF.

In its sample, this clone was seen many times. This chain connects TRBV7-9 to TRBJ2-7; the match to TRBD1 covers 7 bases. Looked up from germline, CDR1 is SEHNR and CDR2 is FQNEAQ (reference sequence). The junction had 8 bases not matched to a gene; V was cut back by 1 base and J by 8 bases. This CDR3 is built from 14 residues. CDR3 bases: TGTGCCAGCAGCTTAGACAGGGGCCATGGGAAGCAGTACTTC. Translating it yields CASSLDRGHGKQYF.

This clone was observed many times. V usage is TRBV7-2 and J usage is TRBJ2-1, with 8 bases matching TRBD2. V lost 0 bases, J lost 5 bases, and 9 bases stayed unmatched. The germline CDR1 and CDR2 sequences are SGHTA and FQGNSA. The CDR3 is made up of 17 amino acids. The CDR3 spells CASSLAPQRGLHNEQFF. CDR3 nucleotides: TGTGCCAGCAGCTTAGCGCCCCAGCGGGGGTTACACAATGAGCAGTTCTTC.

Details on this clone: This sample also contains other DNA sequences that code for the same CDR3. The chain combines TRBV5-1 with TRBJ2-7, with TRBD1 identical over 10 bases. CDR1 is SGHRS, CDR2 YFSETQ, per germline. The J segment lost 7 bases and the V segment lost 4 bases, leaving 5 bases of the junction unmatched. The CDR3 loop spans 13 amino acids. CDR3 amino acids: CASSGGQGREQYF. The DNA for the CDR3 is TGCGCCAGCAGCGGGGGACAGGGGCGTGAGCAGTACTTC.

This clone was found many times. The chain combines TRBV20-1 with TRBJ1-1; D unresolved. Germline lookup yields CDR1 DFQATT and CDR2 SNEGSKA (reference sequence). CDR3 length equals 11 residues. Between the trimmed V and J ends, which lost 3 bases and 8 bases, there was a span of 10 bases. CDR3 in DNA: TGCAGTGCTAGTTTCCGGGAAGAAGCTTTCTTT. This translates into CSASFREEAFF.

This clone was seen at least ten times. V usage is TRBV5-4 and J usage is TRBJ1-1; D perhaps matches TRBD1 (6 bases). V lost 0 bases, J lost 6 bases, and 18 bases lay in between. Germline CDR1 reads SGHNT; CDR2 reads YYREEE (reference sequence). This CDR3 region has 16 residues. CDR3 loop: CASSLGGGAFVPEAFF. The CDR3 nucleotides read TGTGCCAGCAGCTTGGGTGGGGGGGCTTTTGTCCCTGAAGCTTTCTTT.

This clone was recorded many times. The chain's CDR3 is CASSPYRTPDTGELFF. CDR3 DNA sequence: TGTGCCAGCTCACCCTACCGGACACCCGACACCGGGGAGCTGTTTTTT. The chain joins TRBV18 to TRBJ2-2; D possibly corresponds to TRBD1 (5 bases). Per germline, CDR1 KGHSH and CDR2 LQKENI. The V gene lost 3 bases and the J gene lost 3 bases, with 14 bases spanning the gap. CDR3 length: 16 residues.

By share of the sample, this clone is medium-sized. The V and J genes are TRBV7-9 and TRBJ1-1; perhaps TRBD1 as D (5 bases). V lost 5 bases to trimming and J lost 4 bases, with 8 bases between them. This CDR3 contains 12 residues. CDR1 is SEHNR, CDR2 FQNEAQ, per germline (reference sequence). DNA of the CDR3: TGTGCCAGCAGCAGGGGTACCACTGAAGCTTTCTTT. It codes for CASSRGTTEAFF.

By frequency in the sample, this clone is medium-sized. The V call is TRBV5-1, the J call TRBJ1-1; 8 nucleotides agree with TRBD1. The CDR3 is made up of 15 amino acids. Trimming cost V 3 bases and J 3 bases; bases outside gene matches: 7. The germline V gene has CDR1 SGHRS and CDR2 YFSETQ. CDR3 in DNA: TGCGCCAGCAGCTCGGAAACAGGGGGTTACACTGAAGCTTTCTTT. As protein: CASSSETGGYTEAFF.

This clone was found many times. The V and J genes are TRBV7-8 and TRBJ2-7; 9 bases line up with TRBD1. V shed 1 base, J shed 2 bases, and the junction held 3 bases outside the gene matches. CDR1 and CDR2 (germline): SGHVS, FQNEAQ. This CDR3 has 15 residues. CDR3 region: CASSLVDRGTYEQYF. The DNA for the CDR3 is TGTGCCAGCAGCTTAGTAGACAGGGGGACCTACGAGCAGTACTTC.

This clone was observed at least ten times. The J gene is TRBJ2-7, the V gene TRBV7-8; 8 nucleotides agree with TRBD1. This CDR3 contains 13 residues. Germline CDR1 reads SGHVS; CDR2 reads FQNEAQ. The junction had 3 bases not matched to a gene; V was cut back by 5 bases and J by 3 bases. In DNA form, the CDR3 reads TGTGCCAGCAGCGCGGGACAGGTCTACGAGCAGTACTTC. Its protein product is CASSAGQVYEQYF.

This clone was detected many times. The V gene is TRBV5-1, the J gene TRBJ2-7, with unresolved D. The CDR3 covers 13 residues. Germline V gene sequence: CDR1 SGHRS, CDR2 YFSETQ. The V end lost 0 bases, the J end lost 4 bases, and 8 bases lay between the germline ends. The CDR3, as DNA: TGCGCCAGCAGCTTGGACACCGATTACGAGCAGTACTTC. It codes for CASSLDTDYEQYF.

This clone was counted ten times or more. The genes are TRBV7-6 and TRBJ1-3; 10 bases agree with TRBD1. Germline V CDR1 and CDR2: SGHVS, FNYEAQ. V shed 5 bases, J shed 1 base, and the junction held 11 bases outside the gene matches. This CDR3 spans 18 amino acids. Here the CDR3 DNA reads TGTGCCAGCAGCCAGCAAGGTTGGGGACAGGGGTCTGGAAACACCATATATTTT. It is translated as CASSQQGWGQGSGNTIYF.

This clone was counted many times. Here the CDR3 DNA reads TGTGCCAGCAGCTTAGGCGTCGGGCAGCCCCAGCATTTT. Encoded protein: CASSLGVGQPQHF. This chain joins TRBV7-3 and TRBJ1-5, with D unclear. This CDR3 is built from 13 residues. Germline lookup yields CDR1 SGHTA and CDR2 FQGTGA. The ends were cut back, 2 bases at V and 7 bases at J, with 9 bases in the middle.

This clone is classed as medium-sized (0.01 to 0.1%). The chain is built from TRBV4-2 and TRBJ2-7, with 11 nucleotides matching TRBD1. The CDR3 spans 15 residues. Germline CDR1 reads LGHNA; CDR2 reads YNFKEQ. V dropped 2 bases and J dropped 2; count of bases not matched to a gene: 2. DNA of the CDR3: TGTGCCAGCAGCCAACAGGGACAGGGGGCCTACGAGCAGTACTTC. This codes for CASSQQGQGAYEQYF.

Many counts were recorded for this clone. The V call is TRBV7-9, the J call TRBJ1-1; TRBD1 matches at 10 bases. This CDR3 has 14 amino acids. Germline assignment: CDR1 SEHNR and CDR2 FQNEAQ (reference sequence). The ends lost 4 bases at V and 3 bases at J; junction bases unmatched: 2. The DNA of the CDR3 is TGTGCCAGCAGCTCGACAGGGGGCTACACTGAAGCTTTCTTT. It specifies CASSSTGGYTEAFF.

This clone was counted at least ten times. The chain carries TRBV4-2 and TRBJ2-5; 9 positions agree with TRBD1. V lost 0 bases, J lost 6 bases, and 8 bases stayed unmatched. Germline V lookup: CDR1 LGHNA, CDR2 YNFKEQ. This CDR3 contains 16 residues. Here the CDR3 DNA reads TGTGCCAGCAGCCAAGATTGGACAGGGGTTGAGAAGACCCAGTACTTC. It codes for CASSQDWTGVEKTQYF.